This T cell receptor (beta chain) is drawn from a study of siplizumab effects on memory and regulatory T cells. The CDR3 loop spans 11 amino acids. CDR1 and CDR2 from the germline V gene are DFQATT and SNEGSKA (reference sequence). Trimming removed 6 bases at V and 10 bases at J, with 14 bases between. TCRdb keeps only in-frame clones here, not all; method: immunoSEQ multiplex PCR. The sample has more than 85,000 clones, 92% seen once. Study results and caveats: Proof of suppressive function in proliferating Tregs from siplizumab cultures was not established.

This clone was picked up many times. Its antigen is as yet unknown. This sequence originates from a human donor in good health. Source material: Tregs sorted from blood. The gene calls are TRBV20-1 and TRBJ2-3; TRBD1 might be the D (5 bases). CDR3 protein: CSASQGRPQYF. In nucleotides, the CDR3 is TGCAGTGCGTCCCAGGGTCGCCCGCAGTATTTT.